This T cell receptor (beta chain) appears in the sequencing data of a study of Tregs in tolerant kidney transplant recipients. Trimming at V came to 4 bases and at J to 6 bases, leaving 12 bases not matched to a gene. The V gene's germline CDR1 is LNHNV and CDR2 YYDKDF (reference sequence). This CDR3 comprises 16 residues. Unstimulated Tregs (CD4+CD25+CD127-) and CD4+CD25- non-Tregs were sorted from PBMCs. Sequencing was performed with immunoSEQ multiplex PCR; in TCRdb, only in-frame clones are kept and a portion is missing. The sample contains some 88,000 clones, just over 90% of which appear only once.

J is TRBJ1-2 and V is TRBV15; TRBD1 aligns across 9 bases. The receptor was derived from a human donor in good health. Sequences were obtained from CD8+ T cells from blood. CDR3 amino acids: CATSTPEGQGVHGYTF. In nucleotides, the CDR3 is TGTGCCACCAGCACACCGGAGGGACAGGGAGTCCATGGCTACACCTTC.